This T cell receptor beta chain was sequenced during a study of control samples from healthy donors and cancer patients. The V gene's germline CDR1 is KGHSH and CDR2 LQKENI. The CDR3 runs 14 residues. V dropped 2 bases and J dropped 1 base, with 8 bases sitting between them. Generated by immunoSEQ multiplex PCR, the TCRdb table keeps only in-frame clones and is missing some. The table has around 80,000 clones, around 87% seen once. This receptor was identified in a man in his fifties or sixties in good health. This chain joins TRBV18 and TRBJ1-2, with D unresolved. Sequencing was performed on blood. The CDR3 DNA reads TGTGCCAGCTCACCAGCCGGCATTAACTATGGCTACACCTTC. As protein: CASSPAGINYGYTF.